This is a list of T cell receptor beta chains from one sample in a study of CD8 T cells in Susac syndrome. MiXCR, run by TCRdb on the immunoSEQ multiplex PCR reads, gives a single entry per CDR3 protein. The table lists some 96,000 distinct CDR3 sequences, roughly 94% of them singletons. The sequencing input was CD4+ T cells from PBMCs. These receptors were obtained from a human donor with Susac syndrome. Each CDR3 is given with its conserved first and last residue.

V gene	J gene	CDR3 protein
TRBV14	TRBJ2-5	CASSQGDRVYRLVRQETQYF
TRBV24-1	TRBJ2-1	CATSDSGYYNEQFF
TRBV5-1	TRBJ1-2	CASSTRTGSNYGYTF
TRBV10-3	TRBJ1-4	CAIGQQASPLFF
TRBV28	TRBJ1-2	CASSLSDLKGYTF
TRBV21-1	TRBJ2-2	CASSKWRNWGLVCPGELFF
TRBV30	TRBJ2-1	CAWRVGAYNEQFF
TRBV20-1	TRBJ2-3	CSARGGSRWGTDTQYF
TRBV20-1	TRBJ2-7	CSAGAPPPGTGIPEQYF
TRBV6-5	TRBJ2-5	CASRGGGAETQYF
TRBV4-3	TRBJ2-2	CASSQEAGPNTGELFF
TRBV19	TRBJ2-1	CASSIQGSYNEQFF
TRBV9	TRBJ1-3	CASSVEVAATIYF
TRBV30	TRBJ2-7	CAWKVGMFYEQYF
TRBV2	TRBJ2-7	CASSEAGGVYEQYF
TRBV27	TRBJ2-5	CAAGRGNQETQYF
TRBV29-1	TRBJ1-1	CSVDRGGLGTEAFF
TRBV29-1	TRBJ1-2	CSGGTGGDYGYTF
TRBV12-3/TRBV12-4	TRBJ1-5	CACGTGGDQPQHF
TRBV4-1	TRBJ1-2	CASSQEQGSYGYTF
TRBV21-1	TRBJ2-7	CASNPYGTGDYEQYF
TRBV20-1	TRBJ2-7	CSASRSGTGGYEQYF
TRBV4-1	TRBJ2-7	CASSHGGQGYEQYF